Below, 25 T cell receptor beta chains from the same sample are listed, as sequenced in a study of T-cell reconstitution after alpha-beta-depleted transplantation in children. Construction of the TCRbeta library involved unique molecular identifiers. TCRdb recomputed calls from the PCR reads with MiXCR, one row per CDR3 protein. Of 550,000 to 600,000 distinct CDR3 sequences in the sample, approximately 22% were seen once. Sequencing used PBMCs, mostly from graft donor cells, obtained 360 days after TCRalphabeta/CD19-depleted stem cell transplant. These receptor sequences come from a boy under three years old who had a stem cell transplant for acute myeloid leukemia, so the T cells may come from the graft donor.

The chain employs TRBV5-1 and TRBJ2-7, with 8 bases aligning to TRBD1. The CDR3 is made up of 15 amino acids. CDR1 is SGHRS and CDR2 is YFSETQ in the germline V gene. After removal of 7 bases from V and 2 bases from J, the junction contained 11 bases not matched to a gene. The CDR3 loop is CASAQGQDPTYEQYV. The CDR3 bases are TGCGCCAGCGCGCAGGGACAGGACCCTACCTACGAGCAGTACGTC.

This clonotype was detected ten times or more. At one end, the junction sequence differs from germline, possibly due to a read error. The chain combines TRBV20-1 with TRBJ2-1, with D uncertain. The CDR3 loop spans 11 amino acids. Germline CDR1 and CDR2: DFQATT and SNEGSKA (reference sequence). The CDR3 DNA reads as TGCAGTGCTAGTTCCACTTATAATAGTTACTTC. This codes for CSASSTYNSYF.

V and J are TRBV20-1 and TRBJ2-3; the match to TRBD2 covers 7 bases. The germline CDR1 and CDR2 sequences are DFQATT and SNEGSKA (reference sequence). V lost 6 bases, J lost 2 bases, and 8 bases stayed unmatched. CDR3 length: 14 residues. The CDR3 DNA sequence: TGCAGTGCCGAGAGACTAGCCTTCACAGATACGCAGTATTTT. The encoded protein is CSAERLAFTDTQYF.

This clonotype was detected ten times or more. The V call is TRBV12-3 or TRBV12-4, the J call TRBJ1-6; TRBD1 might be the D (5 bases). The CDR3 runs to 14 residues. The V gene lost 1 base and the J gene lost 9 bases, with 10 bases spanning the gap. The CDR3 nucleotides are TGTGCCAGCAGTTTAGAGGGGTGGCCTTCACCCCTCCACTTT. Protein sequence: CASSLEGWPSPLHF.

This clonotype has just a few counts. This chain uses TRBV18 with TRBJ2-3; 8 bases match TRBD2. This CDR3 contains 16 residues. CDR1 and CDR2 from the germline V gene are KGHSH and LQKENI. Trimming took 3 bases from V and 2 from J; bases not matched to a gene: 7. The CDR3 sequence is CASSPTKAGVTDTQYF. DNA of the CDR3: TGTGCCAGCTCACCGACTAAAGCGGGGGTCACAGATACGCAGTATTTT.

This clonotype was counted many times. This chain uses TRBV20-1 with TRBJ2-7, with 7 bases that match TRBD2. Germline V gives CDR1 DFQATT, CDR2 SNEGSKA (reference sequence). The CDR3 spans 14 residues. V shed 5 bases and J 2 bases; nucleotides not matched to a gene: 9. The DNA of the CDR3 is TGCAGTGCTCATAAACTAGCGTCACCCTACGAGCAGTACTTC. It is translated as CSAHKLASPYEQYF.

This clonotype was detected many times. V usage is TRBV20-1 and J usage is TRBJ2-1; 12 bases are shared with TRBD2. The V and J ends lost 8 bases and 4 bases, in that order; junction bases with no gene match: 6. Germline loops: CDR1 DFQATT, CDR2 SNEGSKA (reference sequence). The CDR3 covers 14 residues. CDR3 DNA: TGCAGTAGCTATACTAGCGGGGGGTACAATGAGCAGTTCTTC. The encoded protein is CSSYTSGGYNEQFF.

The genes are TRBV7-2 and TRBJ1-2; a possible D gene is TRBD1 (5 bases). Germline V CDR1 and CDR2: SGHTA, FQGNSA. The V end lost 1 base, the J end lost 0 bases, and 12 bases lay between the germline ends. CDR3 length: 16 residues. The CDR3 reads CASSLGPGTTNYGYTF. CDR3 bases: TGTGCCAGCAGCTTAGGTCCAGGGACCACTAACTATGGCTACACCTTC.

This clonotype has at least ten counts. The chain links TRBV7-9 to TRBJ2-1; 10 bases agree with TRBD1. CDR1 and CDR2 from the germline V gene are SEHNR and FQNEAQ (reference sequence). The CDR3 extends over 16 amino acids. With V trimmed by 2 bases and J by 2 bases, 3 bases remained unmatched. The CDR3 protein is CASSLPGTGAYNEQFF. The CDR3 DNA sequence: TGTGCCAGCAGCTTACCGGGGACAGGGGCCTACAATGAGCAGTTCTTC.

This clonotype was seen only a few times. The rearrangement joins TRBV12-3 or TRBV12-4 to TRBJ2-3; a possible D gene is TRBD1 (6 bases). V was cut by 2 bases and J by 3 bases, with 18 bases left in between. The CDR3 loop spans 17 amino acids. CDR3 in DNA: TGTGCCAGCAGTTTATATGGGGTCAGACAGGCAACAGATACGCAGTATTTT. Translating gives CASSLYGVRQATDTQYF.

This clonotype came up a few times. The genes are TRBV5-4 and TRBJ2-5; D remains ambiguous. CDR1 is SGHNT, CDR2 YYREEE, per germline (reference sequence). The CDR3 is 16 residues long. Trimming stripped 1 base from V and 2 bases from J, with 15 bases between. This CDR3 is CASSLPTATQQETQYF. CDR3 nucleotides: TGTGCCAGCAGCTTGCCTACAGCCACCCAACAAGAGACCCAGTACTTC.

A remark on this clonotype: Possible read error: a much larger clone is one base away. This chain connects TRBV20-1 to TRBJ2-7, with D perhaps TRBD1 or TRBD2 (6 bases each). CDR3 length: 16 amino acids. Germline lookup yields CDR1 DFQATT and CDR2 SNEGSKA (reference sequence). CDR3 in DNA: TGCTGTGCTAGAGATCCGGGGGCTGGCTCCTTCTGGGAGCAGTACTTC. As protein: CCARDPGAGSFWEQYF.

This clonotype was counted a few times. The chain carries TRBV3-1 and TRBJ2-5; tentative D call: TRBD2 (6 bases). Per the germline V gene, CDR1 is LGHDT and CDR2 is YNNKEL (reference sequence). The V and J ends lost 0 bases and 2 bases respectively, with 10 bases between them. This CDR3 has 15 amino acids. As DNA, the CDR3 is TGTGCCAGCAGCCAAGATTGGACTATTCAAGAGACCCAGTACTTC. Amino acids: CASSQDWTIQETQYF.

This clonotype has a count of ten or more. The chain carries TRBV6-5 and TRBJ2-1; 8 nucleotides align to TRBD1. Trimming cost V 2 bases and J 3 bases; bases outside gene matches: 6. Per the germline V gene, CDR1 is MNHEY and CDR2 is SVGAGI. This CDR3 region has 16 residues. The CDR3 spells CASSYRTGGFYNEQFF. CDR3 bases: TGTGCCAGCAGTTACAGAACAGGGGGATTCTACAATGAGCAGTTCTTC.

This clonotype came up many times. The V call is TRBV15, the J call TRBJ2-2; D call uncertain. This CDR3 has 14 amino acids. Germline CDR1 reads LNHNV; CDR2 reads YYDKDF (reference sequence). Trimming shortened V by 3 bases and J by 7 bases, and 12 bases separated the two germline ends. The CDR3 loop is CATSSQAVSGELFF. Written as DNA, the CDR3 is TGTGCCACCAGCAGCCAAGCAGTTAGCGGGGAGCTGTTTTTT.

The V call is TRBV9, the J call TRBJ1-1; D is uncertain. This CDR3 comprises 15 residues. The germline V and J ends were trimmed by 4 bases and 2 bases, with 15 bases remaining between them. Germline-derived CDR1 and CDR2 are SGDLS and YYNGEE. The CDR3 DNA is TGTGCCAGCAGCTCCCTCGGAGGTCCCAACACTGAAGCTTTCTTT. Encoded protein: CASSSLGGPNTEAFF.

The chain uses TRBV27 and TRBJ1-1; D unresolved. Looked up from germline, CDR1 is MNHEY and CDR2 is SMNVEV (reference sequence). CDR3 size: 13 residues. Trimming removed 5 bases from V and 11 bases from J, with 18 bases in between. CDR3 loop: CASSPAADPGAFF. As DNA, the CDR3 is TGTGCCAGCAGTCCGGCCGCCGATCCTGGCGCTTTCTTT.

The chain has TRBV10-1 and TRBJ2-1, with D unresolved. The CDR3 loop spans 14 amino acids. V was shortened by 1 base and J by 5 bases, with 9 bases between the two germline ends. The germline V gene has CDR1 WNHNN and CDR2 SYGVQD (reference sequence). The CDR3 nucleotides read TGCGCCAGCAGTGAGTGGGCTGAAAACAATGAGCAGTTCTTC. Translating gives CASSEWAENNEQFF.

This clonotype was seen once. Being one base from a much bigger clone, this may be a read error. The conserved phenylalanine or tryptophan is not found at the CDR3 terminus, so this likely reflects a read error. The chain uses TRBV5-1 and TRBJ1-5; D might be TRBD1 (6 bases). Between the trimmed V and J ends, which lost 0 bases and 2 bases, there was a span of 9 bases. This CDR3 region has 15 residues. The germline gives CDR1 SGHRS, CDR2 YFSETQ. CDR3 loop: CASSLAGEGNQPQHY. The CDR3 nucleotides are TGCGCCAGCAGCTTGGCAGGGGAGGGCAATCAGCCCCAGCATTAT.

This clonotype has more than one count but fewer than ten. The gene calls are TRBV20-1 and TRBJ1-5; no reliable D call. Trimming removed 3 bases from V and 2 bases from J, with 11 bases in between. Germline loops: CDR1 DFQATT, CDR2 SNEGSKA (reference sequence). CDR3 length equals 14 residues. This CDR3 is CSASTRPGNQPQHF. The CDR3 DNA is TGCAGTGCTAGTACCAGGCCCGGCAATCAGCCCCAGCATTTT.

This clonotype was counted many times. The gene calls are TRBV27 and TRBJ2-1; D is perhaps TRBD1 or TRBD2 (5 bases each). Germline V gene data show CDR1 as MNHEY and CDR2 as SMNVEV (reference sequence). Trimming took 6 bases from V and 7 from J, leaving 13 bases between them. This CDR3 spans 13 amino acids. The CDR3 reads CASSWGSRNEQFF. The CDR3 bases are TGTGCCAGCAGCTGGGGGTCGAGGAATGAGCAGTTCTTC.

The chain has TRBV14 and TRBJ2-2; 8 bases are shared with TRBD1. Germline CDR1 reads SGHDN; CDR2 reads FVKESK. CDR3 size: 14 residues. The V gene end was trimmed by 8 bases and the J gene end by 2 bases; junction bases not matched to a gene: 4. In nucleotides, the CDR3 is TGTGCCAGCCGGGACAGGAAAAACACCGGGGAGCTGTTTTTT. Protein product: CASRDRKNTGELFF.

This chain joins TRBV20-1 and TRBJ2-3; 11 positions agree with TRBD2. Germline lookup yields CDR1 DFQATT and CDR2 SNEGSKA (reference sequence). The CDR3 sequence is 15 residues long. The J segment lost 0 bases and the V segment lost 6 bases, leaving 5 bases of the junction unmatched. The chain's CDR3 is CSAPLAGGSTDTQYF. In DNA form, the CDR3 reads TGCAGTGCGCCCCTAGCGGGGGGTAGCACAGATACGCAGTATTTT.

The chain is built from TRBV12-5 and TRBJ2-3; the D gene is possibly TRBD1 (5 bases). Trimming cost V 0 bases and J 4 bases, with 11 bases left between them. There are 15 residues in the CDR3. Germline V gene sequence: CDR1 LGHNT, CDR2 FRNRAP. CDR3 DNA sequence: TGTGCTAGTGGTTTGGTATCAGGGATCCCAGATACGCAGTATTTT. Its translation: CASGLVSGIPDTQYF.

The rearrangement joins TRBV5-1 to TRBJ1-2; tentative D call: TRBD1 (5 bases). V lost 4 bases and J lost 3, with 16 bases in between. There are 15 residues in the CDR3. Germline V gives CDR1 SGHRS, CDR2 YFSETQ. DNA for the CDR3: TGCGCCAGCAGCCTTGGACACCTTAATGACTATGGCTACACCTTC. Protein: CASSLGHLNDYGYTF.